The T cell receptor beta chain under discussion was sequenced for a study of spatial heterogeneity in lung cancer (dated by TCRdb to between 2018 and 2020). Turning to the overall study: More beta-chain than alpha-chain transcripts were consistently detected, likely reflecting higher beta-chain transcript abundance. In the raw uncorrected reads, each unique combination of TCR and UMI appeared more than ten times on average. Both alpha and beta chains were TCR-sequenced in samples taken at surgery, namely 220 tumor regions, around 70 matched nontumor lung samples and about 54 PBMC samples. TCR repertoire features were related to nonsynonymous mutation counts determined by whole-exome sequencing of tumor tissue. TCR alpha and beta repertoires were quantitatively compared across multiple tumor regions, matched nontumor lung and blood in non-small cell lung cancer.

This clonotype was counted at least ten times. What antigen it recognizes has not been identified. No much larger clone is present one base from it, and per-base qualities are unavailable. The time point label of this sample denotes: sample taken at primary tumor resection. Whole RNA extracted from tumor and nontumor lung tissue, or from cryopreserved PBMC samples, was used for TCR sequencing without cell sorting. Donors were some 78 patients with early-stage, untreated non-small cell lung cancer from the lung TRACERx cohort. Patients were selected for TCR sequencing only if sufficient RNA was available from at least two tumor regions. The method behind the library was 5' RACE. Sequencing was performed on a NextSeq 500. The TCR library protocol attached a unique molecular identifier to each TCR cDNA molecule to allow correction of PCR and sequencing errors. Per the authors' processing: TCR identification, UMI-based error correction and CDR3 extraction were performed with Decombinator tools. Expanded TCRs were defined as those above a frequency of 2 per 1,000, corresponding to the top 1% of the tumor frequency distribution. Renyi diversity was computed with the R vegan package after each repertoire had been subsampled 100 times to 5,000 TCRs. CDR3 similarity networks were built from amino acid triplet string-kernel similarity, with CDR3s being connected when pairwise similarity was above 0.82. TCRdb redid the processing of the public reads, applying fastp at Q25 and MiXCR, and retained in-frame beta chains. Each CDR3 protein appears once, grouped with its most common genes and DNA. TCRdb assigned the V and J calls; the authors' analysis was not used. The sample data list some 44,000 distinct CDR3 sequences, and roughly an eighth of these were observed just once. The ten largest clones add up to 55% to 60% of the sample.

Sequences MNHEY (CDR1) and SVGEGT (CDR2) are obtained from the germline V gene. Trimming costs V 5 bases and J 4 bases, and their ends lie 12 bases apart. The CDR3 measures 14 amino acids from cysteine to phenylalanine. Kept here is only the CDR3 DNA, which spans 42 bases and is read in frame from base 1. Here is what the overall study found, with its caveats: Ubiquitous expanded tumor TCRs were detected in blood more often at tumor resection than at routine follow-up. Additional single-cell paired TCR alpha and beta sequencing was considered necessary to confirm, at a functional level, the hypothesis that regional TCRs recognize regional mutations.

This receptor was obtained from a male donor with early-stage non-small cell lung cancer. The rearrangement combines TRBV6-2 or TRBV6-3 with TRBJ2-1; tentative D gene TRBD1, with 5 bases matching. The sample in question was PBMCs, obtained at surgery. The CDR3 reads as follows: CASSPRQRYNEQFF. The DNA sequence follows: TGTGCCAGCAGTCCACGACAGAGGTACAATGAGCAGTTCTTC.